The 30 T cell receptor beta chains in this list originate from one sample, sequenced in a study of OX40 agonist ivuxolimab in advanced cancers. Only in-frame clones appear in the TCRdb table, and some are missing; sequencing was by immunoSEQ multiplex PCR. The sample includes more than 45,000 clones, 70% to 90% of them seen just once. Sequencing was performed on CD4+ or CD8+ T cells sorted from blood, taken in a trial of the OX40 agonist ivuxolimab. These TCRs come from an adult with an advanced solid tumor such as melanoma, head and neck, liver or kidney cancer.

The chain is built from TRBV11-3 and TRBJ2-1; TRBD2 agrees at 7 bases. The CDR3 extends over 16 amino acids. V lost 1 base to trimming and J lost 0 bases; unmatched junction nucleotides: 3. The germline V gene encodes CDR1 SGHNT and CDR2 YENEEA. As DNA, the CDR3 is TGTGCCAGCAGCTTAGCCGGGGGGAGCTCCTACAATGAGCAGTTCTTC. Its protein product is CASSLAGGSSYNEQFF.

This rearrangement joins TRBV2 to TRBJ1-5, with D perhaps TRBD1 (6 bases). The CDR3 loop spans 15 amino acids. Looked up from germline, CDR1 is SNHLY and CDR2 is FYNNEI. With 5 bases removed from V and 7 bases from J, the gap between germline ends came to 18 bases. CDR3 in DNA: TGTGCCAGCAGTAATCTGGGGGGGGCTTGGCAGCCCCAGCATTTT. Encoded protein: CASSNLGGAWQPQHF.

This chain links TRBV7-9 with TRBJ2-5; D gene uncertain. The end of the DNA fits TRBJ2-7 better, so the J call may be wrong. This CDR3 has 14 residues. Germline V gene lookup returns CDR1 SEHNR and CDR2 FQNEAQ (reference sequence). The CDR3 coding sequence is TGTGCCAGCAGCTTAGGGTCTGCTTCCTACGAGCAGTACTTC. Amino acids: CASSLGSASYEQYF.

The CDR3 loop is CASSLLAGESSYEQYF. DNA for the CDR3: TGCGCCAGCAGCCTCTTAGCGGGGGAGAGCTCCTACGAGCAGTACTTC. This chain joins TRBV5-1 and TRBJ2-7, with 9 bases identical to TRBD2. V dropped 4 bases and J dropped 0; count of bases not matched to a gene: 8. The germline V gene has CDR1 SGHRS and CDR2 YFSETQ. This CDR3 comprises 16 residues.

J is TRBJ2-3 and V is TRBV4-1; 7 bases line up with TRBD2. Unmatched junction bases numbered 12, after V lost 0 bases and J lost 3 bases. Germline V lookup: CDR1 MGHRA, CDR2 YSYEKL. This CDR3 is built from 18 residues. The CDR3 bases are TGCGCCAGCAGCCAAGATCCGGGGGGACTATGGGGGACAGATACGCAGTATTTT. Protein: CASSQDPGGLWGTDTQYF.

The V call is TRBV7-9, the J call TRBJ2-3; 7 bases are shared with TRBD1. CDR1 is SEHNR, CDR2 FQNEAQ, per germline (reference sequence). V gave up 1 base and J gave up 1 base; unmatched junction bases: 5. CDR3 length: 16 amino acids. In DNA, the CDR3 is TGTGCCAGCAGCTTAGTAATAGGACAGGGCACAGATACGCAGTATTTT. This codes for CASSLVIGQGTDTQYF.

The chain has TRBV6-6 and TRBJ1-2; D ambiguous. The CDR3 loop spans 14 amino acids. Germline V CDR1 and CDR2: MNHNY, SVGAGI (reference sequence). V was cut by 5 bases and J by 4 bases, with 14 bases left in between. The CDR3 spells CASSPGGVGYGYTF. CDR3 nucleotide sequence: TGTGCCAGCAGTCCGGGTGGCGTTGGCTATGGCTACACCTTC.

V and J are TRBV9 and TRBJ2-2, with 12 nucleotides matching TRBD2. CDR3 length equals 18 residues. Germline CDR1 reads SGDLS; CDR2 reads YYNGEE. V trimming: 3 bases; J trimming: 8 bases; junction bases outside the gene matches: 14. The CDR3 bases are TGTGCCAGCAGCGCCGTTGGGATGACTAGCGGGAGCGTTGGGGAGCTGTTTTTT. It specifies CASSAVGMTSGSVGELFF. Complete variable domain (other parts from reference TRBV9 and TRBJ2-2): DSGVTQTPKHLITATGQRVTLRCSPRSGDLSVYWYQQSLDQGLQFLIQYYNGEERAKGNILERFSAQQFPDLHSELNLSSLELGDSALYFCASSAVGMTSGSVGELFFGEGSRLTVL.

The J gene is TRBJ2-7, the V gene TRBV2; 9 bases agree with TRBD2. The CDR3 loop spans 15 amino acids. Germline trimming cut 6 bases from V and 13 bases from J; bases unmatched to any gene: 19. CDR1 is SNHLY, CDR2 FYNNEI, per germline. The CDR3 nucleotides read TGTGCCAGCAGCGAGGTCCCACCGACTAGCGGCAAAGGTTACTTC. The encoded protein is CASSEVPPTSGKGYF.

Only one count was recorded for this clone. The chain links TRBV18 to TRBJ1-4; D unresolved. This CDR3 spans 14 amino acids. The V gene lost 2 bases and the J gene lost 4 bases, with 8 bases spanning the gap. The V gene's germline CDR1 is KGHSH and CDR2 LQKENI. The CDR3 sequence: CASSPASSNEKLFF. In nucleotides, the CDR3 is TGTGCCAGCTCACCAGCCAGTAGTAATGAAAAACTGTTTTTT.

V usage is TRBV6-5 and J usage is TRBJ2-5, with 11 bases lining up with TRBD2. V was pared by 7 bases and J by 3 bases, with 4 bases of the junction left unmatched. The CDR3 length is 14 residues. The germline V gene encodes CDR1 MNHEY and CDR2 SVGAGI. CDR3 residues: CASKEGLAEETQYF. In DNA form, the CDR3 reads TGTGCCAGCAAAGAGGGACTAGCGGAAGAGACCCAGTACTTC.

The chain has TRBV9 and TRBJ1-6, with no clear D. The CDR3 is 13 residues long. Germline lookup yields CDR1 SGDLS and CDR2 YYNGEE. The V gene lost 4 bases and the J gene lost 8 bases, with 10 bases spanning the gap. The CDR3 DNA follows: TGTGCCAGCAGCTCTTCTCGTGATTCACCCCTCCACTTT. Its protein is CASSSSRDSPLHF. Filled out from reference TRBV9 and TRBJ1-6, the complete variable domain reads DSGVTQTPKHLITATGQRVTLRCSPRSGDLSVYWYQQSLDQGLQFLIQYYNGEERAKGNILERFSAQQFPDLHSELNLSSLELGDSALYFCASSSSRDSPLHFGNGTRLTVT.

This sequence joins TRBV4-1 and TRBJ1-1; D might be TRBD1 (5 bases). This CDR3 spans 15 amino acids. Germline-derived CDR1 and CDR2 are MGHRA and YSYEKL. Trimming shortened V by 4 bases and J by 1 base, and 13 bases separated the two germline ends. For the CDR3, the DNA is TGCGCCAGCAGCCTCTCCCCGACAGCGAACACTGAAGCTTTCTTT. Its translation: CASSLSPTANTEAFF.

Turning to this clone: The sample carries other DNA sequences with the same CDR3. V usage is TRBV11-2 and J usage is TRBJ1-4; tentative D call: TRBD1 (5 bases). V lost 0 bases, J lost 4 bases, and 6 bases lay in between. The germline CDR1 and CDR2 sequences are SGHAT and FQNNGV. This CDR3 spans 14 amino acids. Here the CDR3 DNA reads TGTGCCAGCAGCTTAGACGGGGGTAATGAAAAACTGTTTTTT. Translation gives CASSLDGGNEKLFF.

The V and J genes are TRBV5-1 and TRBJ1-1, with D perhaps TRBD1 (6 bases). Trimming left V 1 base short and J 5 bases short, with 9 bases between. The CDR3 is 13 amino acids. The germline V gene encodes CDR1 SGHRS and CDR2 YFSETQ. For the CDR3, the DNA is TGCGCCAGCAGCTTGCTTCAGGGGACTGAAGCTTTCTTT. As protein: CASSLLQGTEAFF.

This clone was counted only a few times. The genes are TRBV18 and TRBJ1-4; TRBD1 aligns across 9 bases. Germline V CDR1 and CDR2: KGHSH, LQKENI. This CDR3 has 15 amino acids. With 2 bases clipped from V and 5 bases from J, the junction kept 3 bases outside the gene matches. The CDR3 is CASSPTGGANEKLFF. CDR3 nucleotide sequence: TGTGCCAGCTCACCAACAGGGGGCGCGAATGAAAAACTGTTTTTT. Together with reference TRBV18 and TRBJ1-4, the CDR3 gives the full variable domain: NAGVMQNPRHLVRRRGQEARLRCSPMKGHSHVYWYRQLPEEGLKFMVYLQKENIIDESGMPKERFSAEFPKEGPSILRIQQVVRGDSAAYFCASSPTGGANEKLFFGSGTQLSVL.

This sequence joins TRBV7-2 and TRBJ2-3; unclear D gene. The V and J ends lost 5 bases and 8 bases respectively, with 17 bases between them. Germline-derived CDR1 and CDR2 are SGHTA and FQGNSA. The CDR3 length is 14 residues. The DNA for the CDR3 is TGTGCCAGCAGCGTCGCCGGGCCTGCCGGTACGCAGTATTTT. Protein sequence: CASSVAGPAGTQYF.

The table lists this clone with a count of one. This chain connects TRBV28 to TRBJ2-5, with D possibly being TRBD2 (5 bases). The DNA end is a closer match to TRBJ2-7, so the J assignment may be wrong. The germline V gene has CDR1 MDHEN and CDR2 SYDVKM. The CDR3 consists of 14 residues. The CDR3 region has the DNA TGTGCCAGCAGTTCGACGGGGAGCTCCTACGAGCAGTACTTC. The encoded protein is CASSSTGSSYEQYF.

This clone was detected only a few times. The V gene is TRBV4-1, the J gene TRBJ1-2, with unresolved D. Germline-derived CDR1 and CDR2 are MGHRA and YSYEKL. The CDR3 is made up of 15 amino acids. Trimming pared 4 bases from V and 1 base from J, leaving 13 bases between. The CDR3 DNA is TGCGCCAGCAGCCCCGGCCACAGTGATAACTATGGCTACACCTTC. Protein sequence: CASSPGHSDNYGYTF.

This chain joins TRBV7-9 and TRBJ2-1; no firm D call. Germline V gene data show CDR1 as SEHNR and CDR2 as FQNEAQ (reference sequence). The V end was cut by 5 bases, the J end by 2 bases, with 7 bases between. This CDR3 is 13 amino acids long. CDR3 loop: CASSLTTYNEQFF. For the CDR3, the DNA is TGTGCCAGCAGCCTGACGACCTACAATGAGCAGTTCTTC.

The chain links TRBV7-6 to TRBJ1-3, with unresolved D. The length of the CDR3 is 16 residues. Trimming took off 4 bases at V and 2 bases at J, with 15 bases between the two ends. Germline assignment: CDR1 SGHVS and CDR2 FNYEAQ. The CDR3 DNA follows: TGTGCCAGCAGCTCAGAATTTTTTACACCTGGAAACACCATATATTTT. This gives the protein CASSSEFFTPGNTIYF.

The chain has TRBV7-9 and TRBJ2-5, with D possibly being TRBD2 (6 bases). This CDR3 contains 15 residues. Germline V gene data show CDR1 as SEHNR and CDR2 as FQNEAQ (reference sequence). Trimming cost V 5 bases and J 5 bases, with 18 bases left between them. The CDR3 loop is CASSLGGTPGETQYF. CDR3 DNA: TGTGCCAGCAGCCTCGGAGGGACTCCCGGGGAGACCCAGTACTTC.

The rearrangement uses TRBV19 and TRBJ2-1, with 7 positions matching TRBD1. Looked up from germline, CDR1 is LNHDA and CDR2 is SQIVND (reference sequence). V lost 2 bases and J lost 15; bases outside the gene matches: 10. CDR3 length: 13 residues. The CDR3 bases are TGTGCCAGTAGTATAAATTTCGGACAGGAAGGGTTCTTC. Amino acid sequence: CASSINFGQEGFF.

The chain links TRBV11-3 to TRBJ2-7, with D perhaps TRBD2 (6 bases). Deletions cut 3 bases from V and 3 bases from J, with 12 bases between. The CDR3 sequence is 14 residues long. CDR1 and CDR2 from the germline V gene are SGHNT and YENEEA. Written as DNA, the CDR3 is TGTGCCAGCAGCTTGTCTCTCGGGAGCTACGAGCAGTACTTC. It translates to CASSLSLGSYEQYF.

This chain links TRBV4-2 with TRBJ2-1; 7 nucleotides match TRBD1. CDR1 is LGHNA and CDR2 is YNFKEQ in the germline V gene. This CDR3 has 15 residues. Germline trimming cut 0 bases from V and 10 bases from J; bases unmatched to any gene: 9. The CDR3 loop reads CASSQEPLVDREQFF. The DNA of the CDR3 is TGTGCCAGCAGCCAAGAACCCTTGGTGGACAGGGAGCAGTTCTTC.

V is TRBV5-6 and J is TRBJ2-2; TRBD1 matches 7 bases. The CDR3 runs 16 residues. The germline CDR1 and CDR2 sequences are SGHDT and YYEEEE. J gave up 4 bases and V 4 bases, and 10 bases lay outside the gene matches. CDR3 DNA: TGTGCCAGCAGCCAGACGACAGGGCTGGCCACCGGGGAGCTGTTTTTT. Amino acids: CASSQTTGLATGELFF.

The chain combines TRBV30 with TRBJ2-7; D may be TRBD1 or TRBD2 (6 bases each). V lost 6 bases and J lost 12, with 24 bases in between. This CDR3 comprises 13 residues. Germline lookup yields CDR1 GTSNPN and CDR2 SVGIG (reference sequence). The DNA for the CDR3 is TGTGCCTGCATCCAGGGGTGGGGGGCGGTGCTGTACTTC. As protein: CACIQGWGAVLYF.

The chain couples TRBV6-5 to TRBJ1-1, with 7 bases fitting TRBD1. Germline V gene sequence: CDR1 MNHEY, CDR2 SVGAGI. The CDR3 covers 16 residues. The V gene end was trimmed by 3 bases and the J gene end by 5 bases; junction bases not matched to a gene: 12. CDR3 region: CASSYSTGVMETEAFF. In DNA form, the CDR3 reads TGTGCCAGCAGTTATTCTACAGGGGTAATGGAGACTGAAGCTTTCTTT.

The CDR3 loop reads CASSPAFNLAKNIQYF. The CDR3 coding sequence is TGTGCCAGCAGTCCCGCCTTTAACTTAGCCAAAAACATTCAGTACTTC. The rearrangement uses TRBV5-4 and TRBJ2-4; no firm D call. Trimming removed 5 bases at V and 0 bases at J, with 15 bases between. Germline CDR1 reads SGHNT; CDR2 reads YYREEE (reference sequence). The CDR3 length is 16 residues.

This clone was seen only once. The chain has TRBV9 and TRBJ2-2; possibly TRBD2 for D (6 bases). CDR3 length: 18 amino acids. CDR1 is SGDLS and CDR2 is YYNGEE in the germline V gene. The germline V and J ends were trimmed by 0 bases and 5 bases, with 20 bases remaining between them. In DNA, the CDR3 is TGTGCCAGCAGCGTAGGGCCTCCAGTCGGGACTCCGACCGGGGAGCTGTTTTTT. Encoded protein: CASSVGPPVGTPTGELFF.